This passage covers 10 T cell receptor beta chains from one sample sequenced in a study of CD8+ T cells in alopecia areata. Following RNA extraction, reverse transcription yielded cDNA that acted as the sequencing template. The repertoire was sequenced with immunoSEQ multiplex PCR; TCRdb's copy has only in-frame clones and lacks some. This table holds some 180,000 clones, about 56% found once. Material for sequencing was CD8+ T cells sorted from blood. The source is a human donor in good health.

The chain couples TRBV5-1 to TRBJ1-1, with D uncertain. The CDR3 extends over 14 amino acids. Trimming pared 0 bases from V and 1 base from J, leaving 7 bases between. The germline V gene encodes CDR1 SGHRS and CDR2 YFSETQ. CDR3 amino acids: CASSLDTPNTEAFF. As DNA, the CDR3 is TGCGCCAGCAGCTTGGACACTCCGAACACTGAAGCTTTCTTT.

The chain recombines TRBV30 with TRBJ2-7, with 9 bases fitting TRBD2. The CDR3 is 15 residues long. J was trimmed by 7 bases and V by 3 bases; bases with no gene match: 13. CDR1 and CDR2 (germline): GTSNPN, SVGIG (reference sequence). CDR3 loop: CAWSLARSGGNEQYF. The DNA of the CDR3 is TGTGCCTGGAGCTTGGCCCGGAGCGGGGGGAATGAGCAGTACTTC.

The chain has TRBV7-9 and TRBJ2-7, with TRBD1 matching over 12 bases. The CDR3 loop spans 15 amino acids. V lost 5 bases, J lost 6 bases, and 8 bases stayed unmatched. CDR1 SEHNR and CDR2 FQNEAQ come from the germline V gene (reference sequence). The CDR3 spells CASSRAGTGGAEQYF. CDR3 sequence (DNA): TGTGCCAGCAGCCGGGCCGGGACAGGGGGCGCCGAGCAGTACTTC.

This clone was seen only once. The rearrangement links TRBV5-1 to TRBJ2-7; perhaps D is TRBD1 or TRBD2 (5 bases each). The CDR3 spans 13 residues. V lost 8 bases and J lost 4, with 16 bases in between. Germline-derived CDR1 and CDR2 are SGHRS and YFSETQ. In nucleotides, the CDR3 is TGCGCCAGTTCGCCGGGACCATCTTACGAGCAGTACTTC. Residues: CASSPGPSYEQYF. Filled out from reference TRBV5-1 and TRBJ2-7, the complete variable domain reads KAGVTQTPRYLIKTRGQQVTLSCSPISGHRSVSWYQQTPGQGLQFLFEYFSETQRNKGNFPGRFSGRQFSNSRSEMNVSTLELGDSALYLCASSPGPSYEQYFGPGTRLTVT.

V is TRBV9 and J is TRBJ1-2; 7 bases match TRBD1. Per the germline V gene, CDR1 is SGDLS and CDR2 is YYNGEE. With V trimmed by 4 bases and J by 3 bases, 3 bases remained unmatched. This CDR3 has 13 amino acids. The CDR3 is CASSQGGDYGYTF. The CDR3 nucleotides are TGTGCCAGCAGCCAGGGGGGCGACTATGGCTACACCTTC.

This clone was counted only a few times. CDR3: CASSLGSAGGETQYF. The CDR3 DNA follows: TGTGCCAGCAGCTTGGGTTCAGCAGGGGGAGAGACCCAGTACTTC. The chain recombines TRBV5-4 with TRBJ2-5, with 7 bases that match TRBD1. From germline, CDR1 is SGHNT and CDR2 YYREEE (reference sequence). The ends lost 0 bases at V and 4 bases at J; junction bases unmatched: 6. This CDR3 contains 15 residues.

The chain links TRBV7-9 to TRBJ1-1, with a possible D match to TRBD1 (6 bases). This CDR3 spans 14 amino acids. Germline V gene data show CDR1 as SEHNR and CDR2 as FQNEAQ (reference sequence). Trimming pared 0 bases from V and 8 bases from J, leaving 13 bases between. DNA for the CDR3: TGTGCCAGCAGCTTAGCGGGAAGGGGGAGCGAAGCTTTCTTT. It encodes CASSLAGRGSEAFF. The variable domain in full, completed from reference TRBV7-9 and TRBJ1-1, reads DTGVSQNPRHKITKRGQNVTFRCDPISEHNRLYWYRQTLGQGPEFLTYFQNEAQLEKSRLLSDRFSAERPKGSFSTLEIQRTEQGDSAMYLCASSLAGRGSEAFFGQGTRLTVV.

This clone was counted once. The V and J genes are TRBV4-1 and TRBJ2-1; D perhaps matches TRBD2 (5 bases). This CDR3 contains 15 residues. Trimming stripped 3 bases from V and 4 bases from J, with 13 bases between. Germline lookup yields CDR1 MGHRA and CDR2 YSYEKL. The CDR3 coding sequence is TGCGCCAGCAGCCAGGCCCTGACGGGATACAATGAGCAGTTCTTC. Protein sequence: CASSQALTGYNEQFF.

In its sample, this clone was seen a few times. As DNA, the CDR3 is TGCAGCGTGGCCGGGACAGAGTTTATGGCTTTCTTT. This encodes CSVAGTEFMAFF. The V and J genes are TRBV29-1 and TRBJ1-1, with TRBD1 matching over 7 bases. CDR1 SQVTM and CDR2 ANQGSEA come from the germline V gene. This CDR3 comprises 12 residues. The trim removed 6 bases at V and 11 bases at J, leaving 12 bases unmatched.

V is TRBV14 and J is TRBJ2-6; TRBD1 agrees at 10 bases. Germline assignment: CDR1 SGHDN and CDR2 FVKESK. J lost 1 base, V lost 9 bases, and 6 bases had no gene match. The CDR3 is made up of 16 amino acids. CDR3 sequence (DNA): TGTGCCAGTTCCGGGACAGGGGTATCTGGGGCCAACGTCCTGACTTTC. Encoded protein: CASSGTGVSGANVLTF. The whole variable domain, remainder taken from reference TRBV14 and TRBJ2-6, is EAGVTQFPSHSVIEKGQTVTLRCDPISGHDNLYWYRRVMGKEIKFLLHFVKESKQDESGMPNNRFLAERTGGTYSTLKVQPAELEDSGVYFCASSGTGVSGANVLTFGAGSRLTVL.